The next 23 T cell receptor beta chains were all read from a single sample in a study of blood T cell repertoires in COVID-19 (dated by TCRdb to 2020 to 2022). Library generation was performed with the immunoSEQ multiplex PCR assay. This immuneACCESS table, as held by TCRdb, lists in-frame sequences with V and J called but not all clones. Of the missing ones, under half trace to an unresolved V gene in checked studies; the others have no known cause. In this sample the table shows 150,000 to 200,000 clones, approximately 85% of which occur a single time. The biggest ten clones account for more than 7.5% of the sample. The sample comprised PBMCs or T cells enriched from blood (not recorded which). The receptor source for this set is a woman aged 30 to 39 who had recovered from COVID-19.

The gene calls are TRBV5-1 and TRBJ1-5, with a tentative D call TRBD1 (5 bases). Deletions cut 0 bases from V and 5 bases from J, with 12 bases between. From germline, CDR1 is SGHRS and CDR2 YFSETQ. The CDR3 is 15 residues long. The chain's CDR3 is CASSLDSGRDQPQHF. CDR3 in DNA: TGCGCCAGCAGCTTGGACTCAGGGAGGGATCAGCCCCAGCATTTT.

This clone has a single count. This sequence joins TRBV12-3 or TRBV12-4 and TRBJ1-1; 9 nucleotides line up with TRBD1. This CDR3 has 12 residues. J gave up 6 bases and V 6 bases, and 2 bases lay outside the gene matches. The DNA for the CDR3 is TGTGCCAGCAGACAGGGGGCCTCTGAAGCTTTCTTT. Translated: CASRQGASEAFF.

This clone was recorded only once. The V and J genes are TRBV28 and TRBJ1-5, with unresolved D. This CDR3 contains 15 residues. The germline V gene has CDR1 MDHEN and CDR2 SYDVKM. The V gene lost 4 bases and the J gene lost 1 base, with 11 bases spanning the gap. This CDR3 is CASSSSGKSNQPQHF. DNA for the CDR3: TGTGCCAGCAGTTCCTCAGGTAAAAGCAATCAGCCCCAGCATTTT.

The chain joins TRBV6-4 to TRBJ1-4; maybe TRBD1 (6 bases). With 6 bases removed from V and 5 bases from J, the gap between germline ends came to 16 bases. This CDR3 comprises 15 residues. CDR1 and CDR2 from the germline V gene are MRHNA and SNTAGT. The CDR3 region is CASRVRTARNEKLFF. In nucleotides, the CDR3 is TGTGCCAGCAGAGTCCGGACAGCGAGAAATGAAAAACTGTTTTTT.

The chain joins TRBV4-1 to TRBJ2-5, with D perhaps matching TRBD2 (6 bases). Trimming removed 1 base from V and 0 bases from J, with 12 bases in between. The CDR3 covers 16 residues. Germline CDR1 is MGHRA and CDR2 is YSYEKL. The CDR3 reads CASSQGGAIYQETQYF. The CDR3 DNA reads TGCGCCAGCAGCCAAGGCGGGGCCATTTACCAAGAGACCCAGTACTTC.

This chain connects TRBV29-1 to TRBJ2-1; D uncertain. CDR1 is SQVTM and CDR2 is ANQGSEA in the germline V gene. The CDR3 has 11 residues. V was clipped by 5 bases and J by 0 bases, with 2 bases between them. CDR3 coding DNA: TGCAGCGTTCGCTCCTACAATGAGCAGTTCTTC. Translated: CSVRSYNEQFF.

The rearrangement joins TRBV6-1 to TRBJ2-7; D possibly corresponds to TRBD2 (6 bases). Germline-derived CDR1 and CDR2 are MNHNS and SASEGT. The CDR3 is 14 residues long. The V and J ends lost 1 base and 5 bases respectively, with 12 bases between them. The CDR3 loop is CASSEGLASHEQYF. The CDR3, as DNA: TGTGCCAGCAGTGAAGGTCTAGCGAGCCACGAGCAGTACTTC.

The J gene is TRBJ2-2, the V gene TRBV11-3, with D possibly TRBD2 on 6 matching bases. Deletions cut 8 bases from V and 0 bases from J, with 7 bases between. The CDR3 runs 13 residues. Germline lookup yields CDR1 SGHNT and CDR2 YENEEA. CDR3: CASRGSNTGELFF. The DNA of the CDR3 is TGTGCCAGCCGGGGGTCGAACACCGGGGAGCTGTTTTTT.

This rearrangement joins TRBV7-3 to TRBJ2-5; 7 bases are shared with TRBD1. The CDR3 is made up of 15 amino acids. Germline assignment: CDR1 SGHTA and CDR2 FQGTGA. Germline trimming cut 5 bases from V and 1 base from J; bases unmatched to any gene: 7. The DNA for the CDR3 is TGTGCCAGCAGCCGAAGACGGGACAGCCAAGAGACCCAGTACTTC. This codes for CASSRRRDSQETQYF.

The rearrangement joins TRBV18 to TRBJ1-5; TRBD1 aligns across 11 bases. Germline V gene sequence: CDR1 KGHSH, CDR2 LQKENI. The CDR3 totals 18 residues. The junction had 10 bases not matched to a gene; V was cut back by 4 bases and J by 2 bases. The CDR3 loop reads CASSQTSDRGLRNQPQHF. The CDR3 DNA is TGTGCCAGCTCACAGACCTCGGACAGGGGGCTTCGCAATCAGCCCCAGCATTTT.

The sample holds one count of this clone. The genes are TRBV6-5 and TRBJ2-1; perhaps TRBD2 as D (6 bases). From germline, CDR1 is MNHEY and CDR2 SVGAGI. V was clipped by 5 bases and J by 10 bases, with 9 bases between them. The CDR3 runs 11 residues. CDR3 nucleotide sequence: TGTGCCAGCAGTCTGGGGAGGGAGCAGTTCTTC. Residues: CASSLGREQFF.

The chain joins TRBV2 to TRBJ1-3, with D possibly TRBD1 on 6 matching bases. Per germline, CDR1 SNHLY and CDR2 FYNNEI. Trimming shortened V by 8 bases and J by 0 bases, and 17 bases separated the two germline ends. The length of the CDR3 is 16 residues. Written as DNA, the CDR3 is TGTGCCAGCTTTTTGTATCAGGGGAACTCTGGAAACACCATATATTTT. Translated: CASFLYQGNSGNTIYF.

The chain links TRBV18 to TRBJ2-2; possible D gene TRBD2, 5 bases. Looked up from germline, CDR1 is KGHSH and CDR2 is LQKENI. Trimming left V 0 bases short and J 1 base short, with 12 bases between. The CDR3 extends over 17 amino acids. CDR3: CASSPPRLKQNTGELFF. The CDR3 DNA reads as TGTGCCAGCTCACCACCGAGACTAAAACAGAACACCGGGGAGCTGTTTTTT.

The rearrangement uses TRBV4-2 and TRBJ2-5; TRBD2 agrees at 7 bases. The junction had 4 bases not matched to a gene; V was cut back by 0 bases and J by 0 bases. The CDR3 loop spans 16 amino acids. Looked up from germline, CDR1 is LGHNA and CDR2 is YNFKEQ. In DNA form, the CDR3 reads TGTGCCAGCAGCCAAGAGGGCCTAGCGGACCAAGAGACCCAGTACTTC. It codes for CASSQEGLADQETQYF.

About this clone itself: Within the sample, other DNA sequences also encode this same CDR3. The chain has TRBV29-1 and TRBJ2-5; TRBD1 agrees at 7 bases. This CDR3 spans 13 amino acids. Germline values: CDR1 SQVTM, CDR2 ANQGSEA. With V trimmed by 4 bases and J by 5 bases, 7 bases remained unmatched. For the CDR3, the DNA is TGCAGCGTTGGACAGGGCCGCGGGGAGACCCAGTACTTC. It translates to CSVGQGRGETQYF.

The rearrangement joins TRBV28 to TRBJ2-1, with 12 nucleotides matching TRBD2. CDR3 size: 13 residues. The V and J ends lost 2 bases and 14 bases, in that order; junction bases with no gene match: 4. Germline V gene lookup returns CDR1 MDHEN and CDR2 SYDVKM. The CDR3 is CASSLNLAGGEFF. Written as DNA, the CDR3 is TGTGCCAGCAGTTTAAATCTAGCGGGAGGGGAGTTCTTC.

V is TRBV4-1 and J is TRBJ1-1; maybe TRBD1 (6 bases). The CDR3 has 14 amino acids. Germline CDR1 is MGHRA and CDR2 is YSYEKL. Trimming left V 1 base short and J 3 bases short, with 9 bases between. CDR3 sequence (DNA): TGCGCCAGCAGCCAAGGCGACAGGTACACTGAAGCTTTCTTT. Its translation is CASSQGDRYTEAFF.

The chain joins TRBV3-1 (or the pseudogene TRBV3-2) to TRBJ1-1; D gene ambiguous. The V gene lost 8 bases and the J gene lost 5 bases, with 9 bases spanning the gap. The CDR3 has 11 residues. The germline gives CDR1 LGHDT, CDR2 YNNKEL (reference sequence). The CDR3 spells CASGYGTEAFF. The CDR3 nucleotides are TGTGCCAGCGGATACGGGACTGAAGCTTTCTTT.

In this sample, this clone turned up once. This rearrangement joins TRBV28 to TRBJ1-2; a weak D match, TRBD1 (5 bases). The V gene lost 7 bases and the J gene lost 2 bases, with 8 bases spanning the gap. This CDR3 is built from 12 residues. Germline values: CDR1 MDHEN, CDR2 SYDVKM. The CDR3 region has the DNA TGTGCCAGCATGGGGGGGAACTATGGCTACACCTTC. As protein: CASMGGNYGYTF.

The V call is TRBV10-2, the J call TRBJ1-5; 7 bases agree with TRBD1. Germline V gene sequence: CDR1 WSHSY, CDR2 SAAADI. V trimming: 5 bases; J trimming: 4 bases; junction bases outside the gene matches: 14. The CDR3 contains 17 residues. The CDR3 is CASSPRDSRTSNQPQHF. CDR3 DNA: TGCGCCAGCAGTCCCCGGGACAGCCGAACCAGTAATCAGCCCCAGCATTTT.

This clone was observed a single time. CDR3 amino acids: CASSPSGEAFF. The CDR3 DNA reads as TGTGCCAGCAGCCCATCAGGAGAAGCTTTCTTT. The J gene is TRBJ1-1, the V gene TRBV6-2 or TRBV6-3, with D uncertain. Germline V gene lookup returns CDR1 MNHEY and CDR2 SVGEGT. This CDR3 comprises 11 residues. V was shortened by 6 bases and J by 8 bases, with 10 bases between the two germline ends.

V is TRBV21-1 and J is TRBJ2-7; the table gives TRBD2 as D, unverified against the DNA. TRBV21-1 is given as a pseudogene. This CDR3 is built from 18 residues. In nucleotides, the CDR3 is TGTGCCAGCAGCCCGCCGACTTTCGGGTCGGCTGGCGCCTACGAGCAGTACTTC. It encodes CASSPPTFGSAGAYEQYF.

This clone turned up a few times. Germline and junction disagree at one end, which may indicate a read error. V gene TRBV6-1 combines with J gene TRBJ1-2; 8 bases align to TRBD1. Germline values: CDR1 MNHNS, CDR2 SASEGT. The CDR3 length is 10 residues. The DNA for the CDR3 is TGTGCCAGCAGTGAAGTCAGGGGGCACTTC. This sequence encodes CASSEVRGHF.